The present entry profiles one T cell receptor beta chain with its context. The data originate from a study of human T cells and chemical hapten exposure. The overall study: Patch testing placed 0.01% DPC on the upper back, with readings at 6 days.

For the library, individual cDNA molecules each received unique molecular identifiers. TCRdb fed the RACE reads into MiXCR, producing one record per CDR3 protein. The sample comprises about 83,000 distinct CDR3 sequences, 7% to 8% of which are singletons, and under 2% rests with the top ten. The time point here: patch test 1, 2 weeks after DPC sensitization. The treatment: therapeutic diphenylcyclopropenone sensitization with weekly scalp DPC. Every donor had alopecia and was 18 to 70 years old; all were suitable for DPC. The CDR3 is made up of 18 amino acids. V was pared by 6 bases and J by 2 bases, with 20 bases of the junction left unmatched. Germline V lookup: CDR1 DFQATT, CDR2 SNEGSKA (reference sequence).

The sequence was collected from a woman in her twenties or thirties with alopecia areata. Some clones in this sample may be carry-over from other donors' samples. The V and J genes are TRBV20-1 and TRBJ2-7, with 9 bases identical to TRBD1. The source material was whole blood, sampled in connection with sensitization to the hapten diphenylcyclopropenone (DPC). The CDR3 DNA sequence: TGCAGTGCAACAGCCGGGACAGGGCTATCACCACGGACCTACGAGCAGTACTTC. Amino acid sequence: CSATAGTGLSPRTYEQYF.